A single sample gave rise to the 25 T cell receptor beta chains below, sequenced in a study of CD8+ T cells in alopecia areata. Reverse transcription of extracted RNA yielded cDNA, which provided the sequencing template. Only in-frame clones appear in the TCRdb table, and some are missing; sequencing was by immunoSEQ multiplex PCR. The profile shows approximately 120,000 clones, approximately 47% of them singletons. The material sequenced was NKG2D-low CD8+ T cells sorted from blood. These receptors originate from a human donor with alopecia areata.

The chain joins TRBV29-1 to TRBJ1-2; D is undetermined. This CDR3 spans 13 amino acids. V was pared by 4 bases and J by 0 bases, with 9 bases between. From germline, CDR1 is SQVTM and CDR2 ANQGSEA. CDR3 nucleotide sequence: TGCAGCGTTGCGGAGGATACTAACTATGGCTACACCTTC. Residues: CSVAEDTNYGYTF.

The genes are TRBV27 and TRBJ2-1; 7 bases line up with TRBD1. V was pared by 5 bases and J by 5 bases, with 9 bases of the junction left unmatched. Germline V lookup: CDR1 MNHEY, CDR2 SMNVEV (reference sequence). The CDR3 runs 15 residues. CDR3 protein: CASSPTRGLNNEQFF. The CDR3, as DNA: TGTGCCAGCAGTCCGACGAGGGGGCTGAACAATGAGCAGTTCTTC.

This clone was observed a few times. Other DNA sequences of this sample code for an identical CDR3. The chain has TRBV29-1 and TRBJ2-1, with 7 bases aligning to TRBD2. With V trimmed by 4 bases and J by 7 bases, 4 bases remained unmatched. Germline V gene sequence: CDR1 SQVTM, CDR2 ANQGSEA. The CDR3 length is 12 residues. CDR3 amino acids: CSVVPGGNEQFF. In DNA, the CDR3 is TGCAGCGTTGTCCCCGGGGGGAATGAGCAGTTCTTC.

Only a few counts were recorded for this clone. The genes are TRBV29-1 and TRBJ2-7; 7 nucleotides align to TRBD1. Germline V gives CDR1 SQVTM, CDR2 ANQGSEA. Germline trimming cut 3 bases from V and 6 bases from J; bases unmatched to any gene: 11. There are 14 residues in the CDR3. This chain's CDR3 is CSVEVGTATGEQYF. The CDR3 coding sequence is TGCAGCGTTGAGGTGGGGACAGCGACTGGCGAGCAGTACTTC.

This clone showed up just once. V gene TRBV11-2 combines with J gene TRBJ2-5; D is unresolved. The germline V gene has CDR1 SGHAT and CDR2 FQNNGV. There are 13 residues in the CDR3. Trimming removed 5 bases at V and 5 bases at J, with 12 bases between. CDR3: CASSPVGSETQYF. CDR3 in DNA: TGTGCCAGCAGCCCGGTTGGTAGCGAGACCCAGTACTTC.

In DNA, the CDR3 is TGTGCCAGCGACGTAGGGGGCACTGAAGCTTTCTTT. It is translated as CASDVGGTEAFF. The chain couples TRBV6-6 to TRBJ1-1; D perhaps matches TRBD1 (6 bases). The CDR3 runs to 12 residues. Germline loops: CDR1 MNHNY, CDR2 SVGAGI (reference sequence). Trimming took 8 bases from V and 4 from J, leaving 11 bases between them.

Of note for this clone: Within the sample, other DNA sequences also encode this same CDR3. The genes are TRBV2 and TRBJ2-1; D not resolved. V was clipped by 6 bases and J by 6 bases, with 3 bases between them. Looked up from germline, CDR1 is SNHLY and CDR2 is FYNNEI. This CDR3 contains 10 residues. The CDR3 DNA follows: TGTGCCAGCAGGGGCAATGAGCAGTTCTTC. Protein product: CASRGNEQFF.

The chain combines TRBV2 with TRBJ2-7; TRBD2 is a possible D gene (6 bases). The CDR3 totals 15 residues. The germline V gene has CDR1 SNHLY and CDR2 FYNNEI. Trimming removed 5 bases from V and 0 bases from J, with 14 bases in between. The CDR3 spells CASSLSGTTSYEQYF. The CDR3 region has the DNA TGTGCCAGCAGTCTTAGCGGTACGACCTCCTACGAGCAGTACTTC.

This rearrangement joins TRBV27 to TRBJ1-4, with 8 bases lining up with TRBD1. The CDR3 is 15 amino acids. V shed 4 bases, J shed 6 bases, and the junction held 7 bases outside the gene matches. Per the germline V gene, CDR1 is MNHEY and CDR2 is SMNVEV (reference sequence). The CDR3 nucleotides read TGTGCCAGCAGTTCCCTGCAGGGGGCGGATGAAAAACTGTTTTTT. It is translated as CASSSLQGADEKLFF.

The V and J genes are TRBV27 and TRBJ2-3, with D unresolved. This CDR3 comprises 17 residues. V was clipped by 6 bases and J by 1 base, with 20 bases between them. Germline values: CDR1 MNHEY, CDR2 SMNVEV (reference sequence). CDR3 sequence reads: CASRGLDRDRGTDTQYF. The CDR3 nucleotides are TGTGCCAGCAGAGGGTTGGATAGGGATCGGGGCACAGATACGCAGTATTTT.

J is TRBJ2-7 and V is TRBV4-1; D is uncertain. Deletions cut 0 bases from V and 1 base from J, with 13 bases between. The CDR3 runs to 16 residues. CDR1 is MGHRA, CDR2 YSYEKL, per germline. This CDR3 reads CASSQDPAGRSYEQYF. The DNA for the CDR3 is TGCGCCAGCAGCCAAGATCCCGCCGGGCGGTCCTACGAGCAGTACTTC.

In its sample, this clone was seen a few times. The V gene is TRBV5-1, the J gene TRBJ2-1, with D hard to call. The CDR3 is 16 amino acids. V lost 0 bases to trimming and J lost 2 bases, with 12 bases between them. Germline CDR1 and CDR2: SGHRS and YFSETQ. In DNA, the CDR3 is TGCGCCAGCAGCTTGGCCGGCGGTAGTCCCTACAATGAGCAGTTCTTC. This encodes CASSLAGGSPYNEQFF.

Concerning this clone: Other DNA sequences in this sample translate to the same CDR3. The chain recombines TRBV27 with TRBJ1-5, with D hard to call. This CDR3 comprises 12 residues. Germline V gene lookup returns CDR1 MNHEY and CDR2 SMNVEV (reference sequence). Trimming removed 2 bases at V and 7 bases at J, with 6 bases between. For the CDR3, the DNA is TGTGCCAGCAGTTTAGTGGGCCAGCCCCAGCATTTT. Amino acid sequence: CASSLVGQPQHF.

This clone was picked up a small number of times. The J gene is TRBJ2-5, the V gene TRBV5-6, with D maybe TRBD1 (5 bases). The length of the CDR3 is 12 residues. CDR1 SGHDT and CDR2 YYEEEE come from the germline V gene. Deletions cut 3 bases from V and 7 bases from J, with 10 bases between. The CDR3, as DNA: TGTGCCAGCAGCTCGACAGACGGGACCCAGTACTTC. Residues: CASSSTDGTQYF.

This chain joins TRBV29-1 and TRBJ2-7; D unclear. V was cut by 3 bases and J by 0 bases, with 12 bases left in between. Looked up from germline, CDR1 is SQVTM and CDR2 is ANQGSEA. CDR3 length: 14 residues. This CDR3 is CSVEGRVISYEQYF. DNA of the CDR3: TGCAGCGTTGAGGGTCGGGTCATCTCCTACGAGCAGTACTTC.

This chain uses TRBV29-1 with TRBJ2-1, with 8 bases that match TRBD2. V shed 3 bases, J shed 3 bases, and the junction held 7 bases outside the gene matches. CDR1 and CDR2 from the germline V gene are SQVTM and ANQGSEA. This CDR3 is built from 15 residues. The chain's CDR3 is CSVDALAGGYNEQFF. DNA of the CDR3: TGCAGCGTTGATGCCCTAGCGGGTGGCTACAATGAGCAGTTCTTC.

The CDR3 DNA sequence: TGTGCCAGCAGTTTGACAGATCACACAGATACGCAGTATTTT. It codes for CASSLTDHTDTQYF. The V and J genes are TRBV28 and TRBJ2-3; maybe TRBD1 (5 bases). Germline V lookup: CDR1 MDHEN, CDR2 SYDVKM. This CDR3 region has 14 residues. Between the trimmed V and J ends, which lost 3 bases and 2 bases, there was a span of 9 bases.

This clone has just a few counts. The rearrangement joins TRBV29-1 to TRBJ2-1; the D gene is possibly TRBD1 (6 bases). Germline V lookup: CDR1 SQVTM, CDR2 ANQGSEA. CDR3 length: 11 residues. V was trimmed by 4 bases and J by 10 bases, leaving 11 bases between them. The CDR3 reads CSVGSGTEQFF. In nucleotides, the CDR3 is TGCAGCGTTGGGTCCGGGACAGAGCAGTTCTTC.

The genes are TRBV29-1 and TRBJ2-7, with D unresolved. V was cut by 4 bases and J by 2 bases, with 9 bases left in between. Germline V gene data show CDR1 as SQVTM and CDR2 as ANQGSEA. CDR3 length: 12 amino acids. CDR3: CSVAFGTYEQYF. CDR3 coding DNA: TGCAGCGTTGCTTTCGGTACCTACGAGCAGTACTTC.

V usage is TRBV30 and J usage is TRBJ2-7, with unresolved D. This CDR3 has 13 amino acids. CDR1 is GTSNPN and CDR2 is SVGIG in the germline V gene (reference sequence). V lost 0 bases to trimming and J lost 5 bases, with 11 bases between them. The CDR3 sequence: CAWSVLAPDEQYF. DNA of the CDR3: TGTGCCTGGAGTGTACTGGCACCCGACGAGCAGTACTTC.

The V call is TRBV5-4, the J call TRBJ2-3; TRBD1 matches 10 bases. Trimming at V came to 4 bases and at J to 4 bases, leaving 3 bases not matched to a gene. The germline V gene has CDR1 SGHNT and CDR2 YYREEE (reference sequence). The length of the CDR3 is 14 residues. CDR3 nucleotides: TGTGCCAGCAGCCCGGGGACAGGGGCAGATACGCAGTATTTT. This gives the protein CASSPGTGADTQYF.

This clone has only a few counts. The chain links TRBV28 to TRBJ2-5, with a possible D match to TRBD1 (5 bases). The CDR3 runs to 14 residues. Between the trimmed V and J ends, which lost 5 bases and 2 bases, there was a span of 12 bases. Looked up from germline, CDR1 is MDHEN and CDR2 is SYDVKM. The CDR3: CASSHKRQQETQYF. The CDR3 coding sequence is TGTGCCAGCAGTCATAAACGACAGCAAGAGACCCAGTACTTC.

The gene calls are TRBV19 and TRBJ2-7; D perhaps matches TRBD2 (5 bases). The ends were cut back, 3 bases at V and 2 bases at J, with 8 bases in the middle. The germline CDR1 and CDR2 sequences are LNHDA and SQIVND (reference sequence). The CDR3 covers 13 residues. The CDR3 sequence is CASSIGEPYEQYF. Written as DNA, the CDR3 is TGTGCCAGTAGTATCGGGGAACCCTACGAGCAGTACTTC.

This sequence joins TRBV29-1 and TRBJ2-1; perhaps TRBD2 as D (7 bases). Germline V lookup: CDR1 SQVTM, CDR2 ANQGSEA. Between the trimmed V and J ends, which lost 5 bases and 9 bases, there was a span of 23 bases. The CDR3 runs 15 residues. The CDR3 DNA is TGCAGCGTTACCTGGGCGGGGGCCTCCGAGCTTGAGCAGTTCTTC. Translated, it gives CSVTWAGASELEQFF.

V gene TRBV9 combines with J gene TRBJ2-2; the D is unclear. CDR1 and CDR2 (germline): SGDLS, YYNGEE. This CDR3 contains 12 residues. The V end was cut by 4 bases, the J end by 4 bases, with 5 bases between. The chain's CDR3 is CASSSSTGELFF. Here the CDR3 DNA reads TGTGCCAGCAGCTCCTCCACCGGGGAGCTGTTTTTT.